The sequence of this T cell receptor beta chain was determined in a study of blood T cells in healthy people across ages. Study-wide results and limits: In long-lived donors, naive CD4+ cell counts and diversity exceeded those of aged donors. PBMCs went unsorted, and a conclusive naive versus antigen-experienced comparison was therefore prevented.

Per germline, CDR1 SGHDT and CDR2 YYEEEE. V lost 4 bases and J lost 0, with 16 bases in between. The CDR3 spans 16 residues. In this sample, this clonotype turned up many times. Its antigen is still unknown. Using a J-beta primer mix together with a sample-barcoded 5' primer, a second PCR was run for about 6 to 11 cycles. In TCRdb, the 5' RACE reads were re-called with MiXCR into one record per CDR3 protein. The sample carries 1.5 million to 2 million distinct CDR3 sequences, 28% recorded once. This TCR derives from a woman aged 25 to 39 in good health. The sequenced sample consisted of blood. The rearrangement links TRBV5-6 to TRBJ1-2; possibly TRBD1 for D (6 bases). In DNA form, the CDR3 reads TGTGCCAGCAGCCCGGACAGCGGTCAAGCTAACTATGGCTACACCTTC. The encoded protein is CASSPDSGQANYGYTF.